The rows below give T cell receptor beta chains drawn from one sample of a study of beta chain features in type 1 diabetes. Profiled with immunoSEQ multiplex PCR; TCRdb holds only in-frame clones, not every one. The table has around 160,000 clones, around 63% seen once. Sequencing was carried out using naive CD4+ T cells from blood. The source of these receptors is a man aged 25-40 years with type 1 diabetes. CDR3s include the opening cysteine and the closing phenylalanine or tryptophan. A D gene is named only where the DNA matches it firmly. Clone size is shown for a subset of rows, as once, few, many or a class of expanded clone.

j_call v_call clone_size d_call cdr3_nt cdr3_aa
TRBJ2-7 TRBV29-1 few NA TGCAGCGTTGAAGGTTGGCTGGGTAGCAACGAGCAGTACTTC CSVEGWLGSNEQYF
TRBJ2-5 TRBV29-1 once TRBD2 TGCAGCACCCGTTCGGGGCGGGGGCAAGAGACCCAGTACTTC CSTRSGRGQETQYF
TRBJ1-2 TRBV6-5 NA NA TGTGCCAGCAGTCGGGACACAGCTAACTATGGCTACACCTTC CASSRDTANYGYTF
TRBJ2-5 TRBV23-1 few NA TGCGCCAGCTGCCCCTTCAGTGGCAGAGAGACCCAGTACTTC CASCPFSGRETQYF
TRBJ1-2 TRBV29-1 few NA TGCAGCGTCGAATATCAGGGCTCCTACACCTTC CSVEYQGSYTF
TRBJ1-2 TRBV28 few NA TGTGCCACCTCGGCGTATGGCTACACCTTC CATSAYGYTF
TRBJ2-5 TRBV6-5 NA TRBD2 TGTGCCAGCAGTTATCGAGCGGGGTCGTTGGAGACCCAGTACTTC CASSYRAGSLETQYF
TRBJ2-3 TRBV7-2 few TRBD1 TGTGCCAGCAGTCGACACGGACAGGACACAGATACGCAGTATTTT CASSRHGQDTDTQYF
TRBJ2-3 TRBV29-1 NA NA TGCAGCGTTGATATGTCCCACCGGGGGACAGATACGCAGTATTTT CSVDMSHRGTDTQYF
TRBJ1-6 TRBV30 few TRBD1 TGTGCCTCCGACAGGGGAGGTCCACCCCTCCACTTT CASDRGGPPLHF